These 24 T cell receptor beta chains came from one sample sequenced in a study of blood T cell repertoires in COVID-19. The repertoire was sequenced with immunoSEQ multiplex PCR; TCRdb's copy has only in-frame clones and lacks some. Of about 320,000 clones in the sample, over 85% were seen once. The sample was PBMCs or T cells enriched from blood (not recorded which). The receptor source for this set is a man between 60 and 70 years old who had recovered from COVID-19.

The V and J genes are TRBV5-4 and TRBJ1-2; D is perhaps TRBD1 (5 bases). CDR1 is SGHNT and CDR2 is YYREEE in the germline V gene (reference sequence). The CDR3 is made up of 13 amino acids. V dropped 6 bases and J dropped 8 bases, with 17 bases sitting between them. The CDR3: CASTLGGGVGYTF. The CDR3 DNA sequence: TGTGCCAGCACCCTGGGGGGTGGAGTAGGCTACACCTTC.

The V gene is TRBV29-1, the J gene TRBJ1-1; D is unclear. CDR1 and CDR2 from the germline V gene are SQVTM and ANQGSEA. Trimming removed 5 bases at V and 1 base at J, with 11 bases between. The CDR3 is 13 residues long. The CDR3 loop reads CSVLDTWNTEAFF. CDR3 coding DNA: TGCAGCGTTCTTGACACCTGGAACACTGAAGCTTTCTTT.

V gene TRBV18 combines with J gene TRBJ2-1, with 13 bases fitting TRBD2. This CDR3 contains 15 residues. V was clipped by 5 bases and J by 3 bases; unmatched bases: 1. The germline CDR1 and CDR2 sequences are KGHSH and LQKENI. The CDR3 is CASSGLAGDYNEQFF. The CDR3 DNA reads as TGTGCCAGCTCAGGACTAGCGGGAGACTACAATGAGCAGTTCTTC. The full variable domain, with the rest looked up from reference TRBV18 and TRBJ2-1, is NAGVMQNPRHLVRRRGQEARLRCSPMKGHSHVYWYRQLPEEGLKFMVYLQKENIIDESGMPKERFSAEFPKEGPSILRIQQVVRGDSAAYFCASSGLAGDYNEQFFGPGTRLTVL.

CDR3 DNA sequence: TGTGCCAGCAGCTACTACACAGGTCGCGGCTACACCTTC. Translation: CASSYYTGRGYTF. The chain links TRBV6-1 to TRBJ1-2, with TRBD1 as a possible D gene (5 bases). The CDR3 loop spans 13 amino acids. V lost 6 bases and J lost 8, with 16 bases in between. The germline CDR1 and CDR2 sequences are MNHNS and SASEGT.

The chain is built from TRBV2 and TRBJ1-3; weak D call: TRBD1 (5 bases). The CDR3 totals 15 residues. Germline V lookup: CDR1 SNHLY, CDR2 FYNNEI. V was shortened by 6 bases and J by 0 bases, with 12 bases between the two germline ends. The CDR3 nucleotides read TGTGCCAGCAGCAAACAGGCTATCTCTGGAAACACCATATATTTT. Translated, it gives CASSKQAISGNTIYF.

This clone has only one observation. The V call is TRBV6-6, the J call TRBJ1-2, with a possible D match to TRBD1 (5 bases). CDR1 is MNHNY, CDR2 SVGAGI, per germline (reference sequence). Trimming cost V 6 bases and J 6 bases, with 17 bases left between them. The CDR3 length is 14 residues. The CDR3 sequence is CASSAQGSLHGYTF. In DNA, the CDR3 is TGTGCCAGCAGCGCGCAGGGATCGCTCCATGGCTACACCTTC.

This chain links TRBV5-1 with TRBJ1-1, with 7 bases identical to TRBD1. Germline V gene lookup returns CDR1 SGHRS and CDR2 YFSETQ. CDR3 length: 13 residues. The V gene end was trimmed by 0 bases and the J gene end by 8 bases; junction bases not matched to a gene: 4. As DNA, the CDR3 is TGCGCCAGCAGCTTGGTAGGGACAGCGGAAGCTTTCTTT. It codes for CASSLVGTAEAFF.

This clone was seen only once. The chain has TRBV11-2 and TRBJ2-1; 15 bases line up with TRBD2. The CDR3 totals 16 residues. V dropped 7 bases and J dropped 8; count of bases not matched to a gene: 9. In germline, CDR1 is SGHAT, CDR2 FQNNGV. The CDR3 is CASTHGTSGGIYEQFF. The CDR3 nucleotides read TGTGCCAGCACCCATGGGACTAGCGGGGGGATCTATGAGCAGTTCTTC. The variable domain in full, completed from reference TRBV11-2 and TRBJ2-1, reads EAGVAQSPRYKIIEKRQSVAFWCNPISGHATLYWYQQILGQGPKLLIQFQNNGVVDDSQLPKDRFSAERLKGVDSTLKIQPAKLEDSAVYLCASTHGTSGGIYEQFFGPGTRLTVL.

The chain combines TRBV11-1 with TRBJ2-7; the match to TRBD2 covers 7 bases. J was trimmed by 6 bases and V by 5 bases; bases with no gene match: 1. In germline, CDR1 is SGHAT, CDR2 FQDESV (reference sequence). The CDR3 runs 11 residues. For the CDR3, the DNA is TGTGCCAGCAGCCGCGGGGGCGAGCAGTACTTC. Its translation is CASSRGGEQYF.

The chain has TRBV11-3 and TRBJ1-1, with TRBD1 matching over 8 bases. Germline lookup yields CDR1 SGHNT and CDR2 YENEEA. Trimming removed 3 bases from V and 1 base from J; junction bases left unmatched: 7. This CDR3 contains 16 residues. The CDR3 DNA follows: TGTGCCAGCAGCTTTGAAAGGACAGGGAAGAACACTGAAGCTTTCTTT. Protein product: CASSFERTGKNTEAFF.

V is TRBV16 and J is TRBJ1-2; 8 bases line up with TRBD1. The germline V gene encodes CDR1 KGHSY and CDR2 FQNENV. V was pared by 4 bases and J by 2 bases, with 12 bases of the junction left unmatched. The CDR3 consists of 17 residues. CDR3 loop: CASSRVPGQEKNYGYTF. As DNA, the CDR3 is TGTGCCAGCAGCCGAGTCCCGGGACAGGAAAAAAACTATGGCTACACCTTC.

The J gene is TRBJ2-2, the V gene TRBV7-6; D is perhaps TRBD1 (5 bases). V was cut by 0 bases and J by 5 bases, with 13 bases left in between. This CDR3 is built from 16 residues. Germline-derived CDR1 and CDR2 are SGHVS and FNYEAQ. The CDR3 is CASSLASMGPTGELFF. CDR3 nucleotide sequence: TGTGCCAGCAGCTTAGCGAGTATGGGGCCAACCGGGGAGCTGTTTTTT. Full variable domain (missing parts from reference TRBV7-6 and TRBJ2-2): GAGVSQSPRYKVTKRGQDVALRCDPISGHVSLYWYRQALGQGPEFLTYFNYEAQQDKSGLPNDRFSAERPEGSISTLTIQRTEQRDSAMYRCASSLASMGPTGELFFGEGSRLTVL.

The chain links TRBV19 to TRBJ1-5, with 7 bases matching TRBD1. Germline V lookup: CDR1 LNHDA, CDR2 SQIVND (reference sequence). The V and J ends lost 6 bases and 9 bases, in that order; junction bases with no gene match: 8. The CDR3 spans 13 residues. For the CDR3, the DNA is TGTGCCAGTAGCATGGACAGGACCGGGCCCCAGCATTTT. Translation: CASSMDRTGPQHF. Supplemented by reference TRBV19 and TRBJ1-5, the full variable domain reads DGGITQSPKYLFRKEGQNVTLSCEQNLNHDAMYWYRQDPGQGLRLIYYSQIVNDFQKGDIAEGYSVSREKKESFPLTVTSAQKNPTAFYLCASSMDRTGPQHFGDGTRLSIL.

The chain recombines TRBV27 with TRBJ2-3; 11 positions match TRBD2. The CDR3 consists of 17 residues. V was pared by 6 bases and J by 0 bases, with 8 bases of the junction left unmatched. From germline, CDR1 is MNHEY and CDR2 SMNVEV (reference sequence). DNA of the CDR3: TGTGCCAGCAGCTCGGGGACTAGCGGAGGGAGCACAGATACGCAGTATTTT. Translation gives CASSSGTSGGSTDTQYF.

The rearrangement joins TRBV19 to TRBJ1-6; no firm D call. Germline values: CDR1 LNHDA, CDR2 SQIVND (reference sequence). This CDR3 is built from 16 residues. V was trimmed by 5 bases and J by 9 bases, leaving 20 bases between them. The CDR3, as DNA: TGTGCCAGTAGTCCAAACAAGAGGACGGAGGGTTCACCCCTCCACTTT. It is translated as CASSPNKRTEGSPLHF.

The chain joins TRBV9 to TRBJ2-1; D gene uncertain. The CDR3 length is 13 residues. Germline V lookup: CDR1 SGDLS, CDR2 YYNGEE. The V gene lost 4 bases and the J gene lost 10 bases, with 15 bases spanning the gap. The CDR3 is CASSPSVAREQFF. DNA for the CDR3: TGTGCCAGCAGCCCGTCAGTCGCGAGGGAGCAGTTCTTC.

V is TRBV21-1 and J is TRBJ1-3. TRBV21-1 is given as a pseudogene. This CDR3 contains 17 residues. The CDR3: CASSTLLITDSGNTIYF. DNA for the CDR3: TGTGCCAGCAGCACCCTTCTAATTACCGACTCTGGAAACACCATATATTTT.

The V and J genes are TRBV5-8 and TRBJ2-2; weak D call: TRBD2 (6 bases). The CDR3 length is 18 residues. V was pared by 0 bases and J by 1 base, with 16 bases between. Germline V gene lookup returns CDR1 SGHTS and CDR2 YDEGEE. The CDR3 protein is CASSLAGDLFWNTGELFF. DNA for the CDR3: TGTGCCAGCAGCTTGGCGGGGGATTTGTTCTGGAACACCGGGGAGCTGTTTTTT.

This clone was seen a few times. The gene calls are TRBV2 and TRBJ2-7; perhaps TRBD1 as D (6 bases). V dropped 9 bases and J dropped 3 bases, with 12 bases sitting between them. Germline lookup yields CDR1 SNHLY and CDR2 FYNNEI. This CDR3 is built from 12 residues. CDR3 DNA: TGTGCCAGAGGGGACAATGTCTACGAGCAGTACTTC. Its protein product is CARGDNVYEQYF.

CDR3 in amino acids: CASSPSVRQGNSPLHF. Here the CDR3 DNA reads TGTGCCAGCAGCCCTTCTGTAAGACAGGGGAATTCACCCCTCCACTTT. V and J are TRBV7-6 and TRBJ1-6; 8 bases are shared with TRBD1. Trimming took 5 bases from V and 7 from J; bases not matched to a gene: 10. The CDR3 runs to 16 residues. The V gene's germline CDR1 is SGHVS and CDR2 FNYEAQ. Looking up the rest from reference TRBV7-6 and TRBJ1-6 gives the full variable domain: GAGVSQSPRYKVTKRGQDVALRCDPISGHVSLYWYRQALGQGPEFLTYFNYEAQQDKSGLPNDRFSAERPEGSISTLTIQRTEQRDSAMYRCASSPSVRQGNSPLHFGNGTRLTVT.

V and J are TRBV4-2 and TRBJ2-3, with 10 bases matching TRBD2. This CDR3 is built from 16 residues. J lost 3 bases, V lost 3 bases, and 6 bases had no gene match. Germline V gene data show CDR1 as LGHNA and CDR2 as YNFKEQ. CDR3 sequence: CASSHLSGGLTDTQYF. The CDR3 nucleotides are TGTGCCAGCAGCCACCTTAGCGGGGGGTTGACAGATACGCAGTATTTT.

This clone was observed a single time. This CDR3 reads CASSSDSGDGGQFF. The DNA of the CDR3 is TGTGCCAGCAGTTCTGATAGCGGGGACGGGGGGCAGTTCTTC. The chain couples TRBV6-1 to TRBJ2-1, with 8 nucleotides matching TRBD2. This CDR3 has 14 residues. CDR1 and CDR2 (germline): MNHNS, SASEGT. The junction had 12 bases not matched to a gene; V was cut back by 5 bases and J by 12 bases.

The CDR3 here is CASSWGQGTRNTEAFF. CDR3 sequence (DNA): TGTGCCAGCAGCTGGGGACAGGGGACCAGGAACACTGAAGCTTTCTTT. The chain combines TRBV5-8 with TRBJ1-1, with 10 bases matching TRBD1. This CDR3 has 16 amino acids. V dropped 3 bases and J dropped 1; count of bases not matched to a gene: 6. Germline values: CDR1 SGHTS, CDR2 YDEGEE.

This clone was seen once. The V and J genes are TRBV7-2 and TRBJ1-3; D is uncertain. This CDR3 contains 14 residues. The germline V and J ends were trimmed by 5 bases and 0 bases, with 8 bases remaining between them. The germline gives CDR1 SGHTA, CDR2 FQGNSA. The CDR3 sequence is CASSPSYSGNTIYF. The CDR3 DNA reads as TGTGCCAGCAGCCCCTCGTACTCTGGAAACACCATATATTTT.